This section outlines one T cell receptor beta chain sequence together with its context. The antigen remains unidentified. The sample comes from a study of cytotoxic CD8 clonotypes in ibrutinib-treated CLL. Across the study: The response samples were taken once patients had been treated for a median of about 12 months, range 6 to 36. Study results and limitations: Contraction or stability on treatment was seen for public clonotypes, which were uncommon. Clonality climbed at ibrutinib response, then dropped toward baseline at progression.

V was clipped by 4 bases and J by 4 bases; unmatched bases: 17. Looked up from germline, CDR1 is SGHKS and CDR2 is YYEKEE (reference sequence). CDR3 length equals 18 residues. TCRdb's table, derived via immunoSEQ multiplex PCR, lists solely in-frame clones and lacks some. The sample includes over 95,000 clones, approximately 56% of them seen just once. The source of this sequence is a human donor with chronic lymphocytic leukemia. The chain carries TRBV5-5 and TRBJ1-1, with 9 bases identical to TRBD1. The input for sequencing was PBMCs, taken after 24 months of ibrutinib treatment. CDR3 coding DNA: TGTGCCAGCAGCCTGCAGGACAGGGGAGACCCCCGAGGCACTGAAGCTTTCTTT. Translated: CASSLQDRGDPRGTEAFF.